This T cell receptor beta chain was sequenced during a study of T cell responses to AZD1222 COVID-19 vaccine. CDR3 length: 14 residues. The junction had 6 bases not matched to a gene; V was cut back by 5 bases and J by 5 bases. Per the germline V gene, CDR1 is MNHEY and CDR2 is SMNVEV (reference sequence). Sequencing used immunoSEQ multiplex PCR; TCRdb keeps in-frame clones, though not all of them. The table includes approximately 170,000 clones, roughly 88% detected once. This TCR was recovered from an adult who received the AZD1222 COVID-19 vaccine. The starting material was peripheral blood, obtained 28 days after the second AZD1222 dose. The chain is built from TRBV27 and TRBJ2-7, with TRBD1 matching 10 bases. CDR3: CASSLGDRGNEQYF. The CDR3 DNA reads TGTGCCAGCAGTCTGGGGGACAGGGGAAACGAGCAGTACTTC.